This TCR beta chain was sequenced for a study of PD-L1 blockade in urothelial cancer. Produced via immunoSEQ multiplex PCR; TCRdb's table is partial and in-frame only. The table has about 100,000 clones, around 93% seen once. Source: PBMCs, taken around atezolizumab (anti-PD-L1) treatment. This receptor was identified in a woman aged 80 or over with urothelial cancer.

The CDR3, as DNA: TGTGCCTGGACTACTGGGGGGGCCGACACAGATACGCAGTATTTT. It yields the protein CAWTTGGADTDTQYF. V and J are TRBV30 and TRBJ2-3, with a tentative D call TRBD2 (7 bases). The CDR3 covers 15 residues. Trimming took off 4 bases at V and 2 bases at J, with 16 bases between the two ends. CDR1 and CDR2 (germline): GTSNPN, SVGIG (reference sequence).